This TCR beta chain was found in a study of T cells after yellow fever vaccination. Overall study context: In the case of low-cell-number fractions, SMART-Seq v4 Ultra Low Input was used for preparation. Whole-study findings and limits: A minor fraction of clonotypes spanned both CD4 and CD8 compartments. Reappearance after the booster was seen for most primary-vaccination clones, at 95% to 96% CD4 and 75% to 90% CD8.

Template-switching 5'RACE yielded the TCR cDNA; a universal primer site and UMIs were added in the process. TCRdb reanalysed the 5' RACE reads using MiXCR and keeps one entry per CDR3 protein. The table shows some 400,000 distinct CDR3 sequences, with about 17% occurring only once. Germline CDR1 reads LNHNV; CDR2 reads YYDKDF (reference sequence). The CDR3 loop spans 15 amino acids. V shed 5 bases and J shed 4 bases, with 16 bases lying between them. This clonotype appeared a few times. Its antigen remains unknown. This TCR was recovered from a man between 18 and 29 years old who received the YFV17D yellow fever vaccine. The sample here was PBMCs, taken before the yellow fever booster vaccination. V usage is TRBV15 and J usage is TRBJ2-3; D not resolved. The CDR3 nucleotides are TGTGCCACCAGCCTGCGGACCGAATTGCCAGATACGCAGTATTTT. This encodes CATSLRTELPDTQYF. The full variable domain, in which reference TRBV15 and TRBJ2-3 provide the parts outside the CDR3, is DAMVIQNPRYQVTQFGKPVTLSCSQTLNHNVMYWYQQKSSQAPKLLFHYYDKDFNNEADTPDNFQSRRPNTSFCFLDIRSPGLGDTAMYLCATSLRTELPDTQYFGPGTRLTVL.